This T cell receptor beta chain was documented in a study of blood T cells in healthy people across ages. CDR3 size: 12 residues. From germline, CDR1 is DFQATT and CDR2 SNEGSKA (reference sequence). V was pared by 1 base and J by 8 bases, with 11 bases between. For the second PCR, which ran for about 7 to 11 cycles, a sample-barcoded 5' primer and a J-beta primer mix were used. Via MiXCR, TCRdb re-called the 5' RACE reads, giving one row per CDR3 protein. The sample includes more than 750,000 distinct CDR3 sequences, almost 30% of them seen just once. Per sample, at least 6 micrograms of total RNA were extracted. This same sample was also part of a study on T cells of mothers and their children. Per that study: Approximately 3 million TCR beta reads per child versus over 9.5 million per mother. Researchers report slightly higher, though non-significant, overlap in related mother-child pairs than in unrelated pairs.

The sample was blood. The clonotype originates from a woman aged 40 to 50 in good health. J is TRBJ1-2 and V is TRBV20-1, with no clear D. This CDR3 reads CSARAGRGGYTF. In DNA form, the CDR3 reads TGCAGTGCTAGAGCCGGTCGTGGGGGCTACACCTTC.